These T cell receptor beta chains were read from a single sample in a study of blood T cell repertoires in COVID-19. Only in-frame clones appear in the TCRdb table, and some are missing; sequencing was by immunoSEQ multiplex PCR. The sample contains 300,000 to 450,000 clones, around 86% of which appear only once. What was sequenced was peripheral blood. Receptors were obtained from a human donor in a cohort sampled during active COVID-19. The CDR3 runs from the conserved cysteine through the conserved F or W. D genes are given only for firm matches. The size field is filled for only some rows; it gives once, few, many or a size class.

cdr3_aa: CASSYSTRTGVETQYF
cdr3_nt: TGTGCCAGCAGTTACTCGACCCGGACAGGGGTAGAGACCCAGTACTTC
clone_size: .
v_call: TRBV6-5
j_call: TRBJ2-5
d_call: TRBD1

cdr3_aa: CASSFSGNTIYF
cdr3_nt: TGTGCCAGCAGTTTCTCGGGAAACACCATATATTTT
clone_size: .
v_call: TRBV12-3/TRBV12-4
j_call: TRBJ1-3
d_call: .

cdr3_aa: CASSSGSQPGLAGGLLLEQYF
cdr3_nt: TGTGCCAGCAGTTCCGGCTCCCAACCGGGACTAGCGGGGGGGCTTTTGCTCGAGCAGTACTTC
clone_size: .
v_call: TRBV27
j_call: TRBJ2-7
d_call: TRBD2

cdr3_aa: CASSLADRELNEQFF
cdr3_nt: TGTGCCAGCAGCTTAGCCGACAGGGAGTTAAATGAGCAGTTCTTC
clone_size: .
v_call: TRBV5-6
j_call: TRBJ2-1
d_call: TRBD1

cdr3_aa: CASSKQGAGTYNEQFF
cdr3_nt: TGTGCCAGCAGTAAACAGGGGGCAGGGACTTACAATGAGCAGTTCTTC
clone_size: .
v_call: TRBV7-3
j_call: TRBJ2-1
d_call: TRBD1

cdr3_aa: CASSPQGQGAGGYTF
cdr3_nt: TGTGCCAGCTCACCACAAGGACAGGGGGCGGGAGGCTACACCTTC
clone_size: .
v_call: TRBV18
j_call: TRBJ1-2
d_call: TRBD1

cdr3_aa: CATSRDIKEGYTF
cdr3_nt: TGTGCCACCAGCAGAGATATTAAGGAGGGCTACACCTTC
clone_size: .
v_call: TRBV15
j_call: TRBJ1-2
d_call: .

cdr3_aa: CASSDSQGGHNEQFF
cdr3_nt: TGTGCCAGCAGTGACTCTCAGGGGGGACACAATGAGCAGTTCTTC
clone_size: .
v_call: TRBV6-4
j_call: TRBJ2-1
d_call: .

cdr3_aa: CASSLLSTGLNNQPQHF
cdr3_nt: TGTGCCAGCAGCTTGCTCTCGACAGGGCTTAACAATCAGCCCCAGCATTTT
clone_size: .
v_call: TRBV5-5
j_call: TRBJ1-5
d_call: TRBD1

cdr3_aa: CASSIAGHPYNEQFF
cdr3_nt: TGTGCCAGTAGTATTGCGGGCCACCCCTACAATGAGCAGTTCTTC
clone_size: .
v_call: TRBV19
j_call: TRBJ2-1
d_call: .

cdr3_aa: CASSPGQENTEAFF
cdr3_nt: TGTGCCAGCTCCCCGGGACAGGAGAACACTGAAGCTTTCTTT
clone_size: .
v_call: TRBV18
j_call: TRBJ1-1
d_call: TRBD1

cdr3_aa: CASSPTDRTNEKLFF
cdr3_nt: TGTGCCAGCAGCCCAACCGACAGGACAAATGAAAAACTGTTTTTT
clone_size: once
v_call: TRBV28
j_call: TRBJ1-4
d_call: .

cdr3_aa: CATGGRGSGNQPQHF
cdr3_nt: TGTGCCACCGGGGGGAGGGGCTCGGGCAATCAGCCCCAGCATTTT
clone_size: .
v_call: TRBV6-5
j_call: TRBJ1-5
d_call: .

cdr3_aa: CASSPPLRADTQYF
cdr3_nt: TGTGCCAGCAGTCCACCTTTGCGCGCAGATACGCAGTATTTT
clone_size: .
v_call: TRBV28
j_call: TRBJ2-3
d_call: .

cdr3_aa: CASSQTETNTGELFF
cdr3_nt: TGCGCCAGCAGCCAGACAGAAACTAACACCGGGGAGCTGTTTTTT
clone_size: .
v_call: TRBV4-1
j_call: TRBJ2-2
d_call: .

cdr3_aa: CASSLSGGAGEQYF
cdr3_nt: TGTGCCAGCAGCTTGAGCGGGGGCGCGGGGGAGCAGTACTTC
clone_size: .
v_call: TRBV5-4
j_call: TRBJ2-7
d_call: TRBD2

cdr3_aa: CASMEKDTNLRTYNEQFF
cdr3_nt: TGCGCCAGCATGGAGAAAGATACCAATTTACGAACCTACAATGAGCAGTTCTTC
clone_size: .
v_call: TRBV5-1
j_call: TRBJ2-1
d_call: .

cdr3_aa: CASSLARGNEQFF
cdr3_nt: TGTGCCAGCAGCTTAGCAAGGGGGAATGAGCAGTTCTTC
clone_size: .
v_call: TRBV7-3
j_call: TRBJ2-1
d_call: .

cdr3_aa: CASSFGNLGTEAFF
cdr3_nt: TGTGCCAGCAGTTTCGGGAACCTAGGCACTGAAGCTTTCTTT
clone_size: .
v_call: TRBV27
j_call: TRBJ1-1
d_call: .

cdr3_aa: CASSLGQINQPQHF
cdr3_nt: TGTGCCAGCAGTTTAGGACAGATCAATCAGCCCCAGCATTTT
clone_size: few
v_call: TRBV28
j_call: TRBJ1-5
d_call: .

cdr3_aa: CASSLAGDRVREKLFF
cdr3_nt: TGTGCCAGCAGCTTGGCCGGGGACAGGGTTCGTGAAAAACTGTTTTTT
clone_size: few
v_call: TRBV5-6
j_call: TRBJ1-4
d_call: TRBD1

cdr3_aa: CASSLAPWTRRGLYNEQFF
cdr3_nt: TGTGCCAGCAGCTTAGCCCCCTGGACTAGGCGTGGGTTGTACAATGAGCAGTTCTTC
clone_size: .
v_call: TRBV7-9
j_call: TRBJ2-1
d_call: TRBD2

cdr3_aa: CASSSGLQPTGELFF
cdr3_nt: TGTGCCAGCAGCTCGGGACTACAGCCCACCGGGGAGCTGTTTTTT
clone_size: .
v_call: TRBV7-9
j_call: TRBJ2-2
d_call: TRBD2

cdr3_aa: CASTPGTGGSQPQHF
cdr3_nt: TGTGCCAGTACCCCCGGGACAGGGGGCAGTCAGCCCCAGCATTTT
clone_size: .
v_call: TRBV19
j_call: TRBJ1-5
d_call: TRBD1

cdr3_aa: CASSRPGTGGGKTSGRGQFF
cdr3_nt: TGTGCCAGCAGCAGACCCGGGACAGGGGGCGGTAAGACTAGCGGGAGAGGGCAGTTCTTC
clone_size: .
v_call: TRBV6-6
j_call: TRBJ2-1
d_call: .

cdr3_aa: CSAPGGETQYF
cdr3_nt: TGCAGTGCGCCAGGTGGGGAGACCCAGTACTTC
clone_size: .
v_call: TRBV20-1
j_call: TRBJ2-5
d_call: .

cdr3_aa: CASSPDGYEAFF
cdr3_nt: TGCGCCAGCAGCCCCGACGGGTATGAAGCTTTCTTT
clone_size: .
v_call: TRBV5-1
j_call: TRBJ1-1
d_call: .

cdr3_aa: CASSKEATAVNEQYF
cdr3_nt: TGTGCCAGCAGCAAAGAGGCTACTGCGGTAAACGAGCAGTACTTC
clone_size: once
v_call: TRBV7-3
j_call: TRBJ2-7
d_call: .

cdr3_aa: CASSLELAGAGEQFF
cdr3_nt: TGTGCCAGCAGTTTGGAACTAGCGGGGGCTGGGGAGCAGTTCTTC
clone_size: .
v_call: TRBV28
j_call: TRBJ2-1
d_call: TRBD2

cdr3_aa: CASSPAPQDTEAFF
cdr3_nt: TGTGCCAGCAGCCCAGCCCCCCAGGACACTGAAGCTTTCTTT
clone_size: .
v_call: TRBV6-6
j_call: TRBJ1-1
d_call: .

cdr3_aa: CASTLGGNTGELFF
cdr3_nt: TGTGCCAGCACCCTGGGGGGGAACACCGGGGAGCTGTTTTTT
clone_size: few
v_call: TRBV6-5
j_call: TRBJ2-2
d_call: .

cdr3_aa: CASSPRLAGPDTQYF
cdr3_nt: TGTGCCAGCAGCCCGAGACTAGCGGGACCAGATACGCAGTATTTT
clone_size: few
v_call: TRBV4-2
j_call: TRBJ2-3
d_call: TRBD2

cdr3_aa: CASSQGDQPQHF
cdr3_nt: TGTGCCAGCAGCCAGGGCGATCAGCCCCAGCATTTT
clone_size: .
v_call: TRBV4-2
j_call: TRBJ1-5
d_call: .

cdr3_aa: CASSLTPTGEKLFF
cdr3_nt: TGTGCCAGCTCACTGACTCCTACGGGTGAAAAACTGTTTTTT
clone_size: .
v_call: TRBV18
j_call: TRBJ1-4
d_call: .

cdr3_aa: CASSLGQGGSNQPQHF
cdr3_nt: TGCGCCAGCAGCTTGGGGCAGGGGGGAAGTAATCAGCCCCAGCATTTT
clone_size: .
v_call: TRBV5-1
j_call: TRBJ1-5
d_call: TRBD1

cdr3_aa: CASSYGTSSYEQYF
cdr3_nt: TGTGCCAGCAGTTACGGGACATCGTCCTACGAGCAGTACTTC
clone_size: .
v_call: TRBV6-5
j_call: TRBJ2-7
d_call: .

cdr3_aa: CASSPRDRMNTEAFF
cdr3_nt: TGTGCCAGCAGCCCACGGGACAGGATGAACACTGAAGCTTTCTTT
clone_size: .
v_call: TRBV7-9
j_call: TRBJ1-1
d_call: TRBD1

cdr3_aa: CASSWGQGKDSPLHF
cdr3_nt: TGTGCCAGCAGCTGGGGACAGGGAAAGGATTCACCCCTCCACTTT
clone_size: .
v_call: TRBV5-4
j_call: TRBJ1-6
d_call: TRBD1

cdr3_aa: CASSLDRSSHNEQFF
cdr3_nt: TGTGCCAGCAGCTTAGATAGATCCTCCCACAATGAGCAGTTCTTC
clone_size: .
v_call: TRBV11-2
j_call: TRBJ2-1
d_call: .

cdr3_aa: CASSLRLSQETQYF
cdr3_nt: TGTGCCAGCAGTTTGCGGCTATCACAAGAGACCCAGTACTTC
clone_size: .
v_call: TRBV27
j_call: TRBJ2-5
d_call: .